This TCR beta chain originates from a study of blood T cell repertoires in COVID-19 (dated by TCRdb to 2020 to 2022). Context from the whole study: Collaborator samples came from the United States, Italy and Spain and covered acute and convalescent phases of COVID-19. The material from the prospective study consisted of cDNA or gDNA derived from T cells, B-cell-depleted T cells, or PBMCs. Subjects who had been exposed to COVID-19, were actively infected with it, or had recovered from it provided the deeply sampled blood TCRbeta repertoires that made up the dataset. A freely available public database, intended as a resource for researchers studying the immune response to SARS-CoV-2, is where the repertoires were released. The samples were drawn from two sources: the first 160 participants of the ongoing ImmuneRACE study, and 1,200 or so subjects contributed by 6 global collaborators. Nearly every sample came with metadata listing a de-identified subject ID, COVID-19 status, age in years and sex. HLA class I and class II types, where available, came from metadata supplied by the sample provider rather than from assay-based typing.

TCRbeta CDR3 regions were amplified from genomic DNA using the immunoSEQ Assay, a bias-controlled multiplex PCR. In the authors' own workflow: The number of nucleated cells in each sample was estimated from the amplification of reference gene primers within the assay. To quantify the absolute abundance of each unique TCRbeta CDR3 rearrangement, sequence reads were collapsed and filtered. Productive Simpson clonality was computed per sample as the square root of Simpson's diversity index over productive rearrangements. TCRdb obtained this table from immuneACCESS and retained in-frame rearrangements with V and J assigned. These tables miss some clones; where compared with another copy, unresolved V genes account for less than half of the shortfall, and the remainder is unexplained. The D gene and trimming were derived from the DNA, and the V and J assignments and clone size from that table. In all, the sample holds fewer than 300,000 clones, and 87% of those were seen once. The ten top clones hold more than 1.3% of the sample.

What the work shows at the level of the full study, not this receptor alone: The quantity of clinical and demographic metadata differed by source and by participant and was supplied without curation.

Turning to this clone: This receptor's antigen is unknown. One base away there is no much larger clone; base qualities are not given.

Samples from volunteer blood donors who had recovered from COVID-19 were contributed by a second Seattle source. Whole blood was collected in K2EDTA tubes by collaborating institutions according to the institutions' own protocols. For TCRbeta analysis, collaborator samples were shipped as frozen whole blood, as isolated PBMCs, or as DNA extracted from either sample type. The specimen sequenced was peripheral blood. This TCR was sampled from a middle-aged woman who had recovered from COVID-19.

The CDR3 reads as follows: CASSQRDREDQPQHF. The sequenced DNA is TGTGCCAGCAGCCAACGGGACAGGGAGGATCAGCCCCAGCATTTT. Recombination joined TRBV4-2 with TRBJ1-5, and TRBD1 matches 9 of the central bases. At the junction V is shortened by 2 bases and J by 5 bases; bases outside the gene matches: 4. The germline V gene yields LGHNA for CDR1 and YNFKEQ for CDR2. Taken from cysteine to phenylalanine, the CDR3 has 15 residues. This entry keeps only the CDR3 DNA: 45 bases, framed from base 1.